The 21 T cell receptor beta chains presented below share a single source sample, sequenced in a study of blood T cell repertoires in COVID-19 (dated by TCRdb to the early 2020s). Libraries were prepared through the immunoSEQ multiplex PCR assay. What TCRdb holds here is the immuneACCESS table cut down to in-frame rearrangements. Part of the clones is not present; checked against another copy, under half of the missing clones reflect an unresolved V gene, and the others are unexplained. For this sample there are tens of thousands of clones; 84% appear just once. Around 15% of the sample lies in the top ten. The sequencing sample was made of peripheral blood. These receptors came from a man between 60 and 75 years old with COVID-19, enrolled during active disease.

The V gene is TRBV28, the J gene TRBJ1-5, with a weak D call TRBD1 (6 bases). Deletions cut 6 bases from V and 6 bases from J, with 12 bases between. CDR1 MDHEN and CDR2 SYDVKM come from the germline V gene. CDR3 size: 13 residues. The DNA of the CDR3 is TGTGCCAGCAGATACAGGGCGGGTCAGCCCCAGCATTTT. Protein product: CASRYRAGQPQHF.

The chain carries TRBV16 and TRBJ1-6, with D unclear. Germline V gene data show CDR1 as KGHSY and CDR2 as FQNENV. CDR3 size: 17 residues. V was clipped by 1 base and J by 1 base, with 11 bases between them. The CDR3 reads CASSQYEGVSYNSPLHF. The CDR3 DNA reads TGTGCCAGCAGCCAATATGAGGGAGTTTCCTATAATTCACCCCTCCACTTT.

CDR3 DNA sequence: TGTGCCACCAGTGGGGGGACACCGACCGGGTGGGAGACCCAGTACTTC. Translating gives CATSGGTPTGWETQYF. The chain has TRBV24-1 and TRBJ2-5, with D tentatively TRBD1 (6 bases). With 5 bases removed from V and 5 bases from J, the gap between germline ends came to 20 bases. There are 16 residues in the CDR3. In germline, CDR1 is KGHDR, CDR2 SFDVKD.

This clone showed up just once. The chain carries TRBV21-1 and TRBJ1-4. TRBV21-1 is a pseudogene locus. CDR3 size: 20 residues. The CDR3 nucleotides are TGTGCCAGCAGCAAAGAAGGCCTGGGAGGGAGGCCGGAGGGGGATGAAAAACTGTTTTTT. Encoded protein: CASSKEGLGGRPEGDEKLFF.

This chain joins TRBV29-1 and TRBJ1-1; D remains ambiguous. Germline V gene data show CDR1 as SQVTM and CDR2 as ANQGSEA. The CDR3 is 13 amino acids. The ends were cut back, 5 bases at V and 4 bases at J, with 14 bases in the middle. CDR3 protein: CSVWEGVLTEAFF. CDR3 sequence (DNA): TGCAGCGTTTGGGAGGGAGTCCTCACTGAAGCTTTCTTT. The variable domain in full, completed from reference TRBV29-1 and TRBJ1-1, reads SAVISQKPSRDICQRGTSLTIQCQVDSQVTMMFWYRQQPGQSLTLIATANQGSEATYESGFVIDKFPISRPNLTFSTLTVSNMSPEDSSIYLCSVWEGVLTEAFFGQGTRLTVV.

This clone has only one observation. The V and J genes are TRBV14 and TRBJ2-5; D is unclear. V lost 2 bases and J 4 bases, leaving 11 bases between the germline ends. CDR3 length: 14 residues. CDR1 SGHDN and CDR2 FVKESK come from the germline V gene. This CDR3 reads CASSQNRYGETQYF. CDR3 sequence (DNA): TGTGCCAGCAGCCAAAATCGCTACGGAGAGACCCAGTACTTC.

This chain uses TRBV9 with TRBJ2-2; 8 bases are shared with TRBD2. The trim removed 4 bases at V and 1 base at J, leaving 12 bases unmatched. This CDR3 has 18 amino acids. From germline, CDR1 is SGDLS and CDR2 YYNGEE. CDR3 amino acids: CASSLTAGGRKNTGELFF. The CDR3 DNA reads TGTGCCAGCAGCCTCACGGCGGGCGGGAGGAAGAACACCGGGGAGCTGTTTTTT.

The sample holds a few counts of this clone. This sequence joins TRBV27 and TRBJ2-2, with 10 positions matching TRBD2. Per the germline V gene, CDR1 is MNHEY and CDR2 is SMNVEV (reference sequence). The CDR3 contains 17 residues. V lost 6 bases, J lost 4 bases, and 11 bases stayed unmatched. The CDR3 reads CASSPVFLAGATGELFF. As DNA, the CDR3 is TGTGCCAGCAGCCCAGTGTTTCTAGCGGGGGCCACCGGGGAGCTGTTTTTT.

The genes are TRBV27 and TRBJ1-6; 7 positions agree with TRBD1. The length of the CDR3 is 15 residues. After removal of 4 bases from V and 9 bases from J, the junction contained 9 bases not matched to a gene. Germline assignment: CDR1 MNHEY and CDR2 SMNVEV (reference sequence). CDR3 sequence (DNA): TGTGCCAGCAGTTGGTCCGGGACAGCGCTTTCACCCCTCCACTTT. Its protein is CASSWSGTALSPLHF.

This sequence joins TRBV28 and TRBJ2-5; 7 bases line up with TRBD1. This CDR3 spans 13 amino acids. The V gene's germline CDR1 is MDHEN and CDR2 SYDVKM. The ends lost 6 bases at V and 3 bases at J; junction bases unmatched: 4. DNA for the CDR3: TGTGCCAGCAGCCCCGGACAGGAAGAGACCCAGTACTTC. Protein product: CASSPGQEETQYF.

V and J are TRBV19 and TRBJ1-2; TRBD1 agrees at 12 bases. Germline V lookup: CDR1 LNHDA, CDR2 SQIVND (reference sequence). V trimming: 7 bases; J trimming: 5 bases; junction bases outside the gene matches: 17. The CDR3 runs 18 residues. The CDR3, as DNA: TGTGCCAGTACCTCCGCCGGGACAGGGGGCGATGGTGGATATGGCTACACCTTC. It translates to CASTSAGTGGDGGYGYTF.

This chain uses TRBV28 with TRBJ1-2; no reliable D call. Germline CDR1 reads MDHEN; CDR2 reads SYDVKM. This CDR3 is built from 13 residues. V was clipped by 5 bases and J by 7 bases, with 14 bases between them. CDR3 residues: CASSLEGGRGYTF. The CDR3 DNA follows: TGTGCCAGCAGTCTAGAGGGTGGGCGTGGCTACACCTTC.

The CDR3 nucleotides read TGCGCCAGCAGCTTGTGGTTGACTAGCGGGGGGAGAACCGGGGAGCTGTTTTTT. Protein: CASSLWLTSGGRTGELFF. The chain recombines TRBV5-1 with TRBJ2-2; 13 nucleotides agree with TRBD2. J lost 5 bases, V lost 1 base, and 8 bases had no gene match. The CDR3 consists of 18 residues. Germline V CDR1 and CDR2: SGHRS, YFSETQ.

The chain combines TRBV19 with TRBJ2-3, with 7 bases identical to TRBD2. Per germline, CDR1 LNHDA and CDR2 SQIVND (reference sequence). The CDR3 runs to 15 residues. The trim removed 5 bases at V and 1 base at J, leaving 6 bases unmatched. The CDR3 sequence: CASSWEAGGTDTQYF. Written as DNA, the CDR3 is TGTGCCAGTAGTTGGGAGGCGGGGGGCACAGATACGCAGTATTTT.

This chain uses TRBV11-2 with TRBJ2-3; 7 bases align to TRBD2. Germline lookup yields CDR1 SGHAT and CDR2 FQNNGV. Unmatched junction bases numbered 4, after V lost 1 base and J lost 0 bases. The CDR3 covers 16 residues. The DNA of the CDR3 is TGTGCCAGCAGCTTAGTGGCGGGGGAGAGCACAGATACGCAGTATTTT. It codes for CASSLVAGESTDTQYF.

The chain links TRBV19 to TRBJ2-1; TRBD2 matches at 11 bases. From germline, CDR1 is LNHDA and CDR2 SQIVND (reference sequence). V lost 8 bases to trimming and J lost 7 bases; unmatched junction nucleotides: 4. The CDR3 extends over 13 amino acids. CDR3 in DNA: TGTGCCAGTTCGTCTAGCGGGAGGAATGAGCAGTTCTTC. Its translation is CASSSSGRNEQFF. The complete variable domain, with remaining parts taken from reference TRBV19 and TRBJ2-1, reads DGGITQSPKYLFRKEGQNVTLSCEQNLNHDAMYWYRQDPGQGLRLIYYSQIVNDFQKGDIAEGYSVSREKKESFPLTVTSAQKNPTAFYLCASSSSGRNEQFFGPGTRLTVL.

J is TRBJ2-7 and V is TRBV11-3; 9 bases match TRBD2. In germline, CDR1 is SGHNT, CDR2 YENEEA. J gave up 2 bases and V 8 bases, and 13 bases lay outside the gene matches. The CDR3 sequence is 16 residues long. DNA for the CDR3: TGTGCCAGCGCACCTTCGAGCGGGGGGTCTACCTACGAGCAGTACTTC. Residues: CASAPSSGGSTYEQYF.

The J gene is TRBJ2-2, the V gene TRBV30, with TRBD2 matching 11 bases. CDR3 size: 15 residues. CDR1 GTSNPN and CDR2 SVGIG come from the germline V gene (reference sequence). V was clipped by 3 bases and J by 7 bases; unmatched bases: 7. Written as DNA, the CDR3 is TGTGCCTGGAGGGCCGCGGGACTAGCGGTCGGGGAGCTGTTTTTT. This gives the protein CAWRAAGLAVGELFF.

J is TRBJ1-3 and V is TRBV5-4; D remains ambiguous. CDR1 SGHNT and CDR2 YYREEE come from the germline V gene (reference sequence). The germline V and J ends were trimmed by 0 bases and 7 bases, with 14 bases remaining between them. The CDR3 consists of 15 residues. Written as DNA, the CDR3 is TGTGCCAGCAGCTTGGGGGGAGAAATGAGGAACACCATATATTTT. Its protein product is CASSLGGEMRNTIYF.

The rearrangement joins TRBV18 to TRBJ2-2; a possible D gene is TRBD1 (6 bases). This CDR3 is built from 15 residues. The V end lost 5 bases, the J end lost 0 bases, and 10 bases lay between the germline ends. Per germline, CDR1 KGHSH and CDR2 LQKENI. CDR3 nucleotides: TGTGCCAGCTCATGGGGACAAACGAACACCGGGGAGCTGTTTTTT. It specifies CASSWGQTNTGELFF.

The J gene is TRBJ1-4, the V gene TRBV5-6; 8 bases line up with TRBD1. The CDR3 sequence is 14 residues long. The V gene's germline CDR1 is SGHDT and CDR2 YYEEEE. After removal of 0 bases from V and 6 bases from J, the junction contained 1 base not matched to a gene. The CDR3 protein is CASSLAGGYEKLFF. In DNA, the CDR3 is TGTGCCAGCAGCTTGGCAGGGGGCTATGAAAAACTGTTTTTT.